This T cell receptor (beta chain) stems from a study of blood T cell repertoires in COVID-19. Whole-study context: From the United States, Italy and Spain came samples of acute and convalescent COVID-19. From T cells, B-cell-depleted T cells, or PBMCs came the material, which was cDNA or gDNA.

V lost 4 bases and J 5 bases, leaving 12 bases between the germline ends. CDR1 and CDR2 from the germline V gene are SGDLS and YYNGEE. This CDR3 spans 13 amino acids. Original processing notes: Counts of nucleated cells, estimated from reference gene primer amplification, were obtained. TCRdb's table, derived via immunoSEQ multiplex PCR, lists solely in-frame clones and lacks some. The V and J calls and clone size were taken over from that table, and D and trimming were inferred from the DNA. This sample yields roughly 700,000 clones, of which approximately 90% are seen a single time; over 0.2% belongs to the top ten.

The source is a woman under 30 with acute or convalescent COVID-19. V and J are TRBV9 and TRBJ2-5; perhaps TRBD2 as D (6 bases). The specimen was peripheral blood. CDR3 loop: CASSPLGGETQYF. CDR3 DNA: TGTGCCAGCAGCCCTCTAGGAGGGGAGACCCAGTACTTC. Together with reference TRBV9 and TRBJ2-5, the CDR3 gives the full variable domain: DSGVTQTPKHLITATGQRVTLRCSPRSGDLSVYWYQQSLDQGLQFLIQYYNGEERAKGNILERFSAQQFPDLHSELNLSSLELGDSALYFCASSPLGGETQYFGPGTRLLVL.